This T cell receptor beta chain comes out of a study of blood T cells in healthy people across ages. Trimming removed 5 bases from V and 3 bases from J; junction bases left unmatched: 6. The CDR3 contains 14 residues. Primers used in a second PCR of about 6 to 11 cycles were a sample-barcoded 5' primer and a J-beta primer mix. TCRdb fed the 5' RACE reads into MiXCR, producing one record per CDR3 protein. Of 1,800,000 or so distinct CDR3 sequences in the sample, more than 35% are singletons; the top ten hold about 21%. Input material: blood. The sequence came from a human donor in good health. J is TRBJ2-7 and V is TRBV12-3 or TRBV12-4, with 8 bases matching TRBD1. The CDR3, as DNA: TGTGCCAGCAGTCAGGACAGGGTGTTCTACGAGCAGTACTTC. Translating it yields CASSQDRVFYEQYF.